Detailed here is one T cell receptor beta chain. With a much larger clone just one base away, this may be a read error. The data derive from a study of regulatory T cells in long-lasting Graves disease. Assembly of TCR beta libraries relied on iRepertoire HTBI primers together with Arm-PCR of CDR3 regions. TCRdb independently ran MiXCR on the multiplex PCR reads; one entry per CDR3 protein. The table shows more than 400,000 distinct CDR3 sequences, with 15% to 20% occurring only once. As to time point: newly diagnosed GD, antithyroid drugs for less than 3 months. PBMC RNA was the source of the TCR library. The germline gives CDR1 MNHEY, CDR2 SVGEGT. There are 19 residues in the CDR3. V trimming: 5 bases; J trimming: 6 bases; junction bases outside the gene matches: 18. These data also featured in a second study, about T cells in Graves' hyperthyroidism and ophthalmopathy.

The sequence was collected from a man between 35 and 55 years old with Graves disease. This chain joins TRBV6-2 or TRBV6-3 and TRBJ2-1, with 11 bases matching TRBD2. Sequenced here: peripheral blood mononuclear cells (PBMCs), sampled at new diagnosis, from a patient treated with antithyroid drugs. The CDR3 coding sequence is TGTGCCAGCAGTGACATACCCCTGGGACTAGCGGAAACTGGCAATGAGCAGTTCTTC. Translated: CASSDIPLGLAETGNEQFF.